Sequencing of this TCR beta chain was carried out in a study of T cell changes during pregnancy in multiple sclerosis. The germline V and J ends were trimmed by 0 bases and 5 bases, with 6 bases remaining between them. CDR3 length: 12 amino acids. Germline V CDR1 and CDR2: SGHRS, YFSETQ. Sequencing was performed with immunoSEQ multiplex PCR; in TCRdb, only in-frame clones are kept and a portion is missing. The sample comprises 90,000 or so clones, approximately 90% of which are singletons, and roughly 2% rests with the top ten. The receptor's source is a female donor in good health, enrolled as a control in a pregnancy study. The sample here was peripheral blood, taken in the first trimester of pregnancy. The J gene is TRBJ2-7, the V gene TRBV5-1; possible D gene TRBD2, 5 bases. The CDR3 bases are TGCGCCAGCAGCTTGGGGGGAGACGAGCAGTACTTC. Protein: CASSLGGDEQYF.